The clone carrying this T cell receptor (beta chain) came up once. Under the authors' procedure: Amplification with reference gene primers provided the estimates of nucleated cell counts. Profiling relied on immunoSEQ multiplex PCR, and the TCRdb table lists in-frame clones only, not all of them. V and J calls and clone size are copied from that table; D and trimming were computed from the DNA. The sample carries some 220,000 clones, approximately 85% recorded once. This record belongs to a study of blood T cell repertoires in COVID-19. Study-level background: Sample material is recorded as cDNA or gDNA derived from T cells, B-cell-depleted T cells, or PBMCs.

Germline values: CDR1 LGHDT, CDR2 YNNKEL (reference sequence). V trimming: 6 bases; J trimming: 0 bases; junction bases outside the gene matches: 5. CDR3 length equals 14 residues. The receptor was derived from a man aged 45-65 years who had recovered from COVID-19. The chain couples TRBV3-1 (or the pseudogene TRBV3-2) to TRBJ2-7, with 7 positions matching TRBD2. Sequences were obtained from peripheral blood. CDR3 coding DNA: TGTGCCAGCAGAAGCAGCGGGAACTCCTACGAGCAGTACTTC. It encodes CASRSSGNSYEQYF.